This TCR beta chain comes out of a study of blood T cell repertoires in COVID-19. Turning to the study itself: Both acute and convalescent COVID-19 samples were obtained from the United States, Italy and Spain. PBMCs, B-cell-depleted T cells, or T cells were the source of the cDNA or gDNA that made up the material.

The germline CDR1 and CDR2 sequences are SGHDT and YYEEEE. With 4 bases removed from V and 4 bases from J, the gap between germline ends came to 9 bases. The CDR3 runs to 13 residues. Original data processing: Cell counts per sample came from amplifying reference gene primers. Assay: immunoSEQ multiplex PCR; the TCRdb copy retains only in-frame clones and omits some. V and J calls and clone size are as listed in that table; D and trimming were resolved from the DNA. The profile shows 180,000 or so clones, approximately 90% of them singletons. The specimen was peripheral blood. This clonotype was obtained from a woman aged 30 to 39 with acute or convalescent COVID-19. V usage is TRBV5-6 and J usage is TRBJ1-5; D not certain. The CDR3 spells CASSQDRNQPQHF. The CDR3 coding sequence is TGTGCCAGCAGCCAGGATCGGAATCAGCCCCAGCATTTT.